These 24 T cell receptor beta chains were sequenced from one sample in a study of PD-L1 blockade in urothelial cancer. The data were produced by immunoSEQ multiplex PCR, yet TCRdb's version contains in-frame clones alone and is incomplete. The table lists under 40,000 clones, 75% to 95% of them singletons. Source: PBMCs, taken around atezolizumab (anti-PD-L1) treatment. These receptors were taken from a man between 65 and 80 years old with urothelial cancer.

V is TRBV2 and J is TRBJ1-6; D is perhaps TRBD1 (6 bases). V dropped 6 bases and J dropped 0 bases, with 15 bases sitting between them. This CDR3 region has 17 residues. The V gene's germline CDR1 is SNHLY and CDR2 FYNNEI. The CDR3 sequence is CASRRGGQSSYNSPLHF. In DNA, the CDR3 is TGTGCCAGCAGGAGGGGCGGACAGAGCTCCTATAATTCACCCCTCCACTTT.

The chain recombines TRBV7-9 with TRBJ2-3; 10 bases line up with TRBD1. Germline assignment: CDR1 SEHNR and CDR2 FQNEAQ (reference sequence). This CDR3 has 18 amino acids. V shed 4 bases, J shed 0 bases, and the junction held 10 bases outside the gene matches. CDR3 amino acids: CASSSGTGASTSTDTQYF. The CDR3 nucleotides read TGTGCCAGCAGCTCGGGGACAGGGGCCTCCACTAGCACAGATACGCAGTATTTT.

This clone appeared a single time. The chain links TRBV2 to TRBJ2-1; 7 bases match TRBD1. V trimming: 4 bases; J trimming: 8 bases; junction bases outside the gene matches: 11. The CDR3 sequence is 15 residues long. Per germline, CDR1 SNHLY and CDR2 FYNNEI. The CDR3, as DNA: TGTGCCAGCAGTGGACAGGGATTTGAACAAGATGAGCAGTTCTTC. It encodes CASSGQGFEQDEQFF.

V and J are TRBV4-2 and TRBJ2-3, with 11 nucleotides matching TRBD2. This CDR3 region has 15 residues. CDR1 and CDR2 from the germline V gene are LGHNA and YNFKEQ. Unmatched junction bases numbered 4, after V lost 6 bases and J lost 2 bases. CDR3 loop: CASRMTSGATDTQYF. CDR3 DNA sequence: TGTGCCAGCAGGATGACTAGCGGGGCCACAGATACGCAGTATTTT.

The chain has TRBV21-1 and TRBJ1-5; no DNA check was done on the table's D call, TRBD1. TRBV21-1 is a pseudogene locus. The CDR3 has 15 amino acids. The CDR3 region is CASSLPDRINQPQHF. In DNA form, the CDR3 reads TGTGCCAGCAGCTTACCGGACAGGATCAATCAGCCCCAGCATTTT.

The chain is built from TRBV7-8 and TRBJ2-5; unclear D gene. Germline-derived CDR1 and CDR2 are SGHVS and FQNEAQ. The CDR3 sequence is 12 residues long. Trimming removed 3 bases from V and 3 bases from J, with 5 bases in between. The CDR3 loop is CASSLPKETQYF. CDR3 in DNA: TGTGCCAGCAGCTTGCCTAAAGAGACCCAGTACTTC.

The chain links TRBV11-2 to TRBJ1-3; D is possibly TRBD1 (5 bases). With 1 base removed from V and 0 bases from J, the gap between germline ends came to 13 bases. CDR1 is SGHAT, CDR2 FQNNGV, per germline. There are 17 residues in the CDR3. The CDR3 reads CASSLAPGLISGNTIYF. The DNA for the CDR3 is TGTGCCAGCAGCTTAGCCCCGGGACTCATCTCTGGAAACACCATATATTTT.

V is TRBV10-3 and J is TRBJ2-2, with TRBD2 matching 8 bases. After removal of 1 base from V and 1 base from J, the junction contained 2 bases not matched to a gene. Germline loops: CDR1 ENHRY, CDR2 SYGVKD. The CDR3 is 16 amino acids. In DNA form, the CDR3 reads TGTGCCATCAGTGAGTTGAGCGGGGGGAACACCGGGGAGCTGTTTTTT. This gives the protein CAISELSGGNTGELFF.

V usage is TRBV19 and J usage is TRBJ2-3; D possibly corresponds to TRBD1 (6 bases). The CDR3 consists of 14 residues. CDR1 is LNHDA and CDR2 is SQIVND in the germline V gene (reference sequence). The V end lost 6 bases, the J end lost 3 bases, and 13 bases lay between the germline ends. This CDR3 reads CASSTDRLTDTQYF. The CDR3 coding sequence is TGTGCCAGTAGCACCGACAGGCTTACAGATACGCAGTATTTT.

This chain uses TRBV27 with TRBJ1-5; D ambiguous. The V end lost 0 bases, the J end lost 11 bases, and 11 bases lay between the germline ends. This CDR3 comprises 13 residues. Germline CDR1 and CDR2: MNHEY and SMNVEV (reference sequence). The CDR3 spells CASSLSGDGSQHF. CDR3 DNA: TGTGCCAGCAGTTTATCCGGGGATGGGTCCCAGCATTTT.

The chain is built from TRBV7-8 and TRBJ1-1; weak D call: TRBD1 (5 bases). This CDR3 is 16 amino acids long. V gave up 2 bases and J gave up 0 bases, with 13 bases separating them. Germline CDR1 SGHVS, CDR2 FQNEAQ. The CDR3 region is CASSLRGGVMNTEAFF. CDR3 DNA: TGTGCCAGCAGCTTACGGGGAGGGGTAATGAACACTGAAGCTTTCTTT.

The chain combines TRBV11-2 with TRBJ2-1, with 12 positions matching TRBD2. Germline trimming cut 1 base from V and 7 bases from J; bases unmatched to any gene: 8. The CDR3 totals 17 residues. Germline-derived CDR1 and CDR2 are SGHAT and FQNNGV. The CDR3 coding sequence is TGTGCCAGCAGCTTAGGTCCTAGCGGGAGGGCCTCAAATGAGCAGTTCTTC. This sequence encodes CASSLGPSGRASNEQFF.

The chain is built from TRBV28 and TRBJ1-1; D perhaps matches TRBD1 (6 bases). The CDR3 consists of 16 residues. CDR1 and CDR2 from the germline V gene are MDHEN and SYDVKM. Between the trimmed V and J ends, which lost 7 bases and 1 base, there was a span of 19 bases. The CDR3 sequence: CASNLRGGRGNTEAFF. The CDR3 DNA follows: TGTGCCAGCAACCTACGCGGGGGGCGGGGGAACACTGAAGCTTTCTTT.

This rearrangement joins TRBV5-1 to TRBJ2-2; 10 bases agree with TRBD1. The CDR3 extends over 15 amino acids. V gave up 5 bases and J gave up 4 bases; unmatched junction bases: 5. CDR1 and CDR2 from the germline V gene are SGHRS and YFSETQ. The CDR3 DNA sequence: TGCGCCAGCAGAATGGACAGGGGGGGCACCGGGGAGCTGTTTTTT. Its protein is CASRMDRGGTGELFF.

The genes are TRBV4-2 and TRBJ2-3, with TRBD2 matching 9 bases. The V gene's germline CDR1 is LGHNA and CDR2 YNFKEQ. The CDR3 has 17 residues. V lost 2 bases, J lost 6 bases, and 12 bases stayed unmatched. The CDR3 region is CASSQTHSGSTSDTQYF. Here the CDR3 DNA reads TGTGCCAGCAGCCAAACCCATAGCGGGAGTACTTCTGATACGCAGTATTTT.

The chain joins TRBV5-6 to TRBJ2-1; maybe TRBD2 (6 bases). Germline V lookup: CDR1 SGHDT, CDR2 YYEEEE. Trimming took 2 bases from V and 0 from J, leaving 15 bases between them. This CDR3 region has 17 residues. Written as DNA, the CDR3 is TGTGCCAGCAGCTTTGCGACTAGATGGGCCTCCTACAATGAGCAGTTCTTC. This encodes CASSFATRWASYNEQFF.

V usage is TRBV2 and J usage is TRBJ2-1, with TRBD1 matching over 7 bases. In germline, CDR1 is SNHLY, CDR2 FYNNEI. The trim removed 0 bases at V and 6 bases at J, leaving 2 bases unmatched. CDR3 length equals 14 residues. The CDR3: CASSEATGFNEQFF. CDR3 in DNA: TGTGCCAGCAGTGAAGCGACAGGGTTCAATGAGCAGTTCTTC.

The rearrangement links TRBV5-1 to TRBJ1-1; D unclear. The ends were cut back, 5 bases at V and 1 base at J, with 15 bases in the middle. This CDR3 is 15 amino acids long. Germline V lookup: CDR1 SGHRS, CDR2 YFSETQ. For the CDR3, the DNA is TGCGCCAGCAGGGTCCCCGGGTCCCCGAACACTGAAGCTTTCTTT. Protein sequence: CASRVPGSPNTEAFF.

This clone was picked up one time. The V gene is TRBV10-3, the J gene TRBJ1-2; perhaps TRBD1 as D (5 bases). The V gene lost 8 bases and the J gene lost 4 bases, with 20 bases spanning the gap. The germline V gene has CDR1 ENHRY and CDR2 SYGVKD. The CDR3 spans 15 residues. The CDR3 DNA reads as TGTGCCATCGGGGGGAGAACAGGATCTACCTATGGCTACACCTTC. It specifies CAIGGRTGSTYGYTF.

The chain recombines TRBV20-1 with TRBJ2-7; D unclear. Trimming took off 6 bases at V and 4 bases at J, with 10 bases between the two ends. Germline V gene sequence: CDR1 DFQATT, CDR2 SNEGSKA (reference sequence). CDR3 length: 11 amino acids. CDR3 protein: CSAEPMYEQYF. CDR3 bases: TGCAGTGCGGAGCCAATGTACGAGCAGTACTTC.

V and J are TRBV28 and TRBJ1-1, with TRBD1 matching over 8 bases. J was trimmed by 0 bases and V by 6 bases; bases with no gene match: 3. CDR1 and CDR2 (germline): MDHEN, SYDVKM. This CDR3 has 14 amino acids. CDR3 nucleotide sequence: TGTGCCAGCAGACCGGGACAGGTGAACACTGAAGCTTTCTTT. It codes for CASRPGQVNTEAFF.

The V gene is TRBV10-3, the J gene TRBJ2-7, with 11 bases fitting TRBD2. Germline V lookup: CDR1 ENHRY, CDR2 SYGVKD. V lost 3 bases, J lost 4 bases, and 2 bases stayed unmatched. This CDR3 contains 14 residues. The CDR3 is CAISEGTSGYEQYF. CDR3 nucleotides: TGTGCCATCAGTGAAGGGACTAGCGGATACGAGCAGTACTTC.

The rearrangement joins TRBV18 to TRBJ2-7; 9 bases are shared with TRBD2. J lost 6 bases, V lost 1 base, and 7 bases had no gene match. This CDR3 has 15 amino acids. Germline V CDR1 and CDR2: KGHSH, LQKENI. The CDR3 DNA reads as TGTGCCAGCTCACCACAGGTGGGTAGCGGGAGCGAGCAGTACTTC. Translating it yields CASSPQVGSGSEQYF.

The rearrangement uses TRBV7-3 and TRBJ2-5; tentative D call: TRBD1 (6 bases). Trimming stripped 5 bases from V and 2 bases from J, with 9 bases between. The germline V gene encodes CDR1 SGHTA and CDR2 FQGTGA. This CDR3 has 13 amino acids. The chain's CDR3 is CASSLGQQETQYF. The CDR3 coding sequence is TGTGCCAGCAGCCTTGGACAGCAAGAGACCCAGTACTTC.